The rows below give T cell receptor beta chains drawn from one sample of a study of metastatic and nonmetastatic thyroid tumors. TCRdb re-analyzed the PCR reads through MiXCR. The sample holds over 12,000 clones, about 27% seen once. Sequenced sample: tumor tissue. These receptors were taken from a female donor with papillary thyroid cancer or a benign thyroid nodule (not recorded which). Some clones in this sample may be carry-over from other donors' samples. CDR3s include the opening cysteine and the closing phenylalanine or tryptophan. The D gene is left open where the match is weak. Clone sizes are given selectively: once, few, many, or a class where the clone is expanded.

TRBV28,TRBD2,NA,TRBJ2-7,TGTGCCAGCAAAACGACTAGCGAGGTGCGCGAGCAGTACTTC,CASKTTSEVREQYF
TRBV2,TRBD2,many,TRBJ2-5,TGTGCCAGCAGTGGTAGCGGGAGTGGAGAGACCCAGTACTTC,CASSGSGSGETQYF
TRBV10-1,TRBD2,NA,TRBJ2-1,TGCGCCAGCAGTGAGTCGGGTCTAGCGGGAGGGTATGAGCAGTTCTTC,CASSESGLAGGYEQFF
TRBV28,NA,medium-sized,TRBJ1-3,TGTGCCAGCAGCTGGGACGGAACCTCTGGAAACACCATATATTTT,CASSWDGTSGNTIYF
TRBV5-4,TRBD2,many,TRBJ2-2,TGTGCCAGCAGCGGACTACAAAGCGGGAGCGCCGGGGAGCTGTTTTTT,CASSGLQSGSAGELFF
TRBV6-4,TRBD1,many,TRBJ2-3,TGTGCCAGCAGTGATGGGACAGGGGAGCGGGATACGCAGTATTTT,CASSDGTGERDTQYF
TRBV3-1,NA,many,TRBJ2-2,TGTGCCAGCAGCCAAGAGCGGGGCGGGAACACCGGGGAGCTGTTTTTT,CASSQERGGNTGELFF
TRBV12-3/TRBV12-4,NA,few,TRBJ1-5,TGTGCCAGCAGTTTAGAGAATCAGCCCCAGCATTTT,CASSLENQPQHF
TRBV20-1,TRBD1,many,TRBJ2-3,TGCAGTGCATTTCGGGACAGGGGAGGTTCAGATACGCAGTATTTT,CSAFRDRGGSDTQYF
TRBV30,TRBD1,NA,TRBJ1-3,TGTGCCTGGAGAAAGGACAGGGCGCCTGGAAACACCATATATTTT,CAWRKDRAPGNTIYF
TRBV20-1,TRBD2,NA,TRBJ2-7,TGCAGTGCTAGAGATCTAGCGGGAGTCTACGAGCAGTACTTC,CSARDLAGVYEQYF
TRBV29-1,NA,few,TRBJ2-7,TGCAGCGTTGAGAGGACAGATAAAGACGAGCAGTACTTC,CSVERTDKDEQYF
TRBV7-2,TRBD2,medium-sized,TRBJ2-1,TGTGCCAGCAGCTTATTGGGGACTAGCTACAATGAGCAGTTCTTC,CASSLLGTSYNEQFF
TRBV6-6,NA,few,TRBJ1-1,TGTGCCAGCAGTTACGACCGGAGGATGAACACTGAAGCTTTCTTT,CASSYDRRMNTEAFF
TRBV24-1,NA,many,TRBJ2-1,TGTGCCACCAGCGGAGGGGGGCATGAGCAGTTCTTC,CATSGGGHEQFF
TRBV20-1,NA,NA,TRBJ2-7,TGCAGTGCTAGAGATCTTAGGGTGGCGGGGCGGATGGGCGAGCAGTACTTC,CSARDLRVAGRMGEQYF
TRBV2,NA,NA,TRBJ1-1,TGTGCCAGCAGTGAAACTGATCCCTATGAGATCGAAGCTTTCTTT,CASSETDPYEIEAFF
TRBV7-1,NA,many,TRBJ2-3,TGTGCCAGCAGCTCCATAAGAGTGCGGGGGCCCGCCTACACAGATACGCAGTATTTT,CASSSIRVRGPAYTDTQYF
TRBV6-4,TRBD2,many,TRBJ2-2,TGTGCCAGCAGTGTGGAGGGAGGGACCGGGGAGCTGTTTTTT,CASSVEGGTGELFF
TRBV5-1,TRBD1,NA,TRBJ2-2,TGCGCCAGCACCTCCAAGACAGGGGCGTACGGGGAGCTGTTTTTT,CASTSKTGAYGELFF
TRBV7-3,NA,NA,TRBJ1-6,TGTGCCAGCAGCCAGCTGGCCCGGGGTTCACCCCTCCACTTT,CASSQLARGSPLHF
TRBV7-6,NA,many,TRBJ2-3,TGTGCCAGCAGCCAGGGAGATACGCAGTATTTT,CASSQGDTQYF
TRBV20-1,NA,NA,TRBJ1-2,TGCAGTGCTAGAGGGGTCGGCGGAAGCTACACCTTC,CSARGVGGSYTF
TRBV12-3/TRBV12-4,NA,few,TRBJ1-6,TGTGCCAGCTCCCCAAACCCGATAGCCCCCCTCCACTTT,CASSPNPIAPLHF
TRBV9,TRBD2,NA,TRBJ2-3,TGTGCCAGCAGCCCGCTCGGGACTAGTCTCTCAGATACGCAGTATTTT,CASSPLGTSLSDTQYF
TRBV20-1,NA,few,TRBJ1-6,TGCAGTGCTAGGGGACGGCCAAGGGCGGCATTCGATAATTCACCCCTCCACTTT,CSARGRPRAAFDNSPLHF
TRBV24-1,NA,NA,TRBJ2-5,TGTGCCACCATGGGCAGACAAGAGACCCAGTACTTC,CATMGRQETQYF
TRBV6-1,NA,NA,TRBJ2-7,TGTGCCAGCAGTGAGTATAGGACAGCAACCTACGAGCAGTACTTC,CASSEYRTATYEQYF
TRBV20-1,TRBD1,medium-sized,TRBJ2-1,TGCAGTGCTAACCGGGACAGGGGGTCAGATGAGCAGTTCTTC,CSANRDRGSDEQFF
TRBV6-2/TRBV6-3,NA,NA,TRBJ2-3,TGTGCCGACGGTTACTCACCATCGACAGGCACAGATACGCAGTATTTT,CADGYSPSTGTDTQYF
TRBV5-8,TRBD2,many,TRBJ2-2,TGTGCCAGCAGCGCGGGACTAGCGTTGGGGATCGGGGAGCTGTTTTTT,CASSAGLALGIGELFF
TRBV12-3/TRBV12-4,NA,few,TRBJ2-7,TGTGCCAGCAGTGACCGGGACAAGTCCTACGAGCAGTACTTC,CASSDRDKSYEQYF
TRBV27,TRBD1,NA,TRBJ2-2,TGTGCCAGCACCGTCTCGGACAGGGTCAACACCGGGGAGCTGTTTTTT,CASTVSDRVNTGELFF
TRBV14,NA,NA,TRBJ1-1,TGTGCCAGCAGTCTCAGTAGGAACACTGAAGCTTTCTTT,CASSLSRNTEAFF
TRBV20-1,TRBD2,NA,TRBJ2-7,TGCAGTGCTAGCCCGACTAGCGGGTATGCCTACGAGCAGTACTTC,CSASPTSGYAYEQYF
TRBV28,NA,medium-sized,TRBJ1-1,TGTGCCAGCAGTTTTAAGTTTCTCACTGAAGCTTTCTTT,CASSFKFLTEAFF
TRBV6-5,TRBD1,many,TRBJ2-7,TGTGCCAGCAGTTACTCTGGCGAGAGACAGGGGGCCTACGAGCAGTACTTC,CASSYSGERQGAYEQYF
TRBV27,TRBD1,few,TRBJ1-5,TGTGCCAGCAGGGACAGGTTCGGTCAGCCCCATCATTTT,CASRDRFGQPHHF
TRBV3-1,TRBD2,NA,TRBJ2-7,TGTGCCAGCAGCCAAGGTCCTCTAGCGGGTGGTTTTCACGAGCAGTACTTC,CASSQGPLAGGFHEQYF
TRBV12-3/TRBV12-4,NA,few,TRBJ2-7,TGTGCCAGCAGTTTAGCGGAGGCCTCCGAGCAGTACTTC,CASSLAEASEQYF
TRBV5-8,TRBD1,many,TRBJ1-4,TGTGCCAGCAGCTTGTTCGACAGGGCAGGAAAACTGTTTTTT,CASSLFDRAGKLFF
TRBV6-1,TRBD1,NA,TRBJ2-7,TGTGCCAGCAGTACCCTTACAGGGGGCGACGAGCAGTACTTC,CASSTLTGGDEQYF
TRBV6-1,NA,few,TRBJ1-2,TGTGCCAGCAGTGAAGGATACTATGGCTACACCTTC,CASSEGYYGYTF
TRBV20-1,TRBD2,medium-sized,TRBJ2-1,TGCAGTGCTAGCTCTAGCGGGATCGGTCTGGACAATGAGCAGTTCTTC,CSASSSGIGLDNEQFF
TRBV11-2,TRBD2,few,TRBJ2-2,TGTGCCAGCATTTTATCGGGAGGGAGTGGGGCCGGGGAGCTGTTTTTT,CASILSGGSGAGELFF
TRBV6-2/TRBV6-3,NA,NA,TRBJ2-2,TGTGCCAGCAGTCTCAGGGAGATAAGCACCGGGGAGCTGTTTTTT,CASSLREISTGELFF
TRBV27,TRBD1,NA,TRBJ2-7,TGTGCCAGCAGTTTGTCGGACAGGGGGGCCTACGAGCAGTACTTC,CASSLSDRGAYEQYF
TRBV28,NA,many,TRBJ1-2,TGTGCCAGCAGCCTCCCTCGAGGGCAGGGGTATGGCTACACCTTC,CASSLPRGQGYGYTF
TRBV7-2,TRBD2,large,TRBJ2-3,TGTGCCAGCAGCTTAGCGGGGGGGGATACGCAGTATTTT,CASSLAGGDTQYF